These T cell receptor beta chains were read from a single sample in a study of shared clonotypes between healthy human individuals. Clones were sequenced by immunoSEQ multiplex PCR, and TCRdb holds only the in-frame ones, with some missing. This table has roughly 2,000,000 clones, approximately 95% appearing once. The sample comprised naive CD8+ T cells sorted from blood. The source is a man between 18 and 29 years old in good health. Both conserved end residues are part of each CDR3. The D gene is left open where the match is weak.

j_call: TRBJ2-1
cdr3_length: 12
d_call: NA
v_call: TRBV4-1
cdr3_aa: CASSQAHNEQFF

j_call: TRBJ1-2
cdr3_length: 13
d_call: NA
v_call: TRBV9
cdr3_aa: CASSTGTHYGYTF

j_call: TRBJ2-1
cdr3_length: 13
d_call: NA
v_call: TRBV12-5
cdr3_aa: CASGLSAYNEQFF

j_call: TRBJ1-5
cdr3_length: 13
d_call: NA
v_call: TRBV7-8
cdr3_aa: CASSLVNNQPQHF

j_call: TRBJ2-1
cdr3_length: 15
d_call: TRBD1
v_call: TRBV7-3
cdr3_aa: CASSFSGTDYNEQFF

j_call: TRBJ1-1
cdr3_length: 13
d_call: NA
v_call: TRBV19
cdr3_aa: CASSSGPNTEAFF

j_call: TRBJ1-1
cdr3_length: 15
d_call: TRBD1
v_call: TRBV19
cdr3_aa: CASSMGQGMNTEAFF

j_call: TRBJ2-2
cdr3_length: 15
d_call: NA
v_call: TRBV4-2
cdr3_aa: CASSPTQGNTGELFF

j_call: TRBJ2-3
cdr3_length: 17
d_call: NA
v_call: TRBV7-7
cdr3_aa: CASSLGPGGSVTDTQYF

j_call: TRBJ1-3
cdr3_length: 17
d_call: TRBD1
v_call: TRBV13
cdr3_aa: CASSLGPGQGAGNTIYF

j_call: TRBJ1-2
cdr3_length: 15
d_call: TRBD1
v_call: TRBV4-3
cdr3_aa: CASSANRGANYGYTF

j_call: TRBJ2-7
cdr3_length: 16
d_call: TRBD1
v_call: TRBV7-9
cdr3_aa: CASSLGPGQGVYEQYF

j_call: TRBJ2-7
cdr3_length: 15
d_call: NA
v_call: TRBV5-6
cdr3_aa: CASSGGSEQFHEQYF

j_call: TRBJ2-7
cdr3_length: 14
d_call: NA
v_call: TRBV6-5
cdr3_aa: CASSYAGQGYEQYF

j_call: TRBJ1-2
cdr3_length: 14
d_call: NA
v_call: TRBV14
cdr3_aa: CASSHAGLGLGYTF

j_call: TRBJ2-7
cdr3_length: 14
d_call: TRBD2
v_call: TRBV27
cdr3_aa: CASRGLAGANEQYF

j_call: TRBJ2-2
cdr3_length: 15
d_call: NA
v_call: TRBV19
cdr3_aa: CASRGLGELTGELFF

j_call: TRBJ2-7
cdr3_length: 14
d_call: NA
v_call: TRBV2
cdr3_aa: CASSRRPDSSEQYF

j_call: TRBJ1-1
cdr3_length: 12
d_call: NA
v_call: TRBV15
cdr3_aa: CATSTGQTEAFF

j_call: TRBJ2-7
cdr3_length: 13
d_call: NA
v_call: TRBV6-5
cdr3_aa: CASSSTGNYEQYF

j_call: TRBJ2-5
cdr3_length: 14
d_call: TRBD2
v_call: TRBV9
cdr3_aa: CASSVGGGAETQYF

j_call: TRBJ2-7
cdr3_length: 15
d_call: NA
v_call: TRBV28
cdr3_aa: CASSQARDNTYEQYF

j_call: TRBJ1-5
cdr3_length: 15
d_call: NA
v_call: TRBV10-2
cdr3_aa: CASSGEVYSNQPQHF

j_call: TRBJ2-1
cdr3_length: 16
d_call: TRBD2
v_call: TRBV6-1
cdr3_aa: CASSDLSGASYNEQFF

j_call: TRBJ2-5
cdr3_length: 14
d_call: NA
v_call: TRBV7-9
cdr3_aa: CASSYSSYQETQYF

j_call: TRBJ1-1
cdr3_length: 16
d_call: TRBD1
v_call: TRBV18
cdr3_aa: CASSSPLTGEDTEAFF

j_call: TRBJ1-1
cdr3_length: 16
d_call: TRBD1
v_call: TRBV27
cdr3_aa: CATISRGPPLVAEAFF

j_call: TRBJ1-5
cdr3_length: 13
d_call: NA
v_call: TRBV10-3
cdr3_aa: CAISESGGEPQHF

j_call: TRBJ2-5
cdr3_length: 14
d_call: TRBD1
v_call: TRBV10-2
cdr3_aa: CASSDQQGLETQYF

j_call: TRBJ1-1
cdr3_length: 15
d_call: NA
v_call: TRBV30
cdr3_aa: CAWSIESGGDTEAFF

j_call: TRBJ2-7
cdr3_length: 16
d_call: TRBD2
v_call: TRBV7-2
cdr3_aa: CASSFNPGTTNYEQYF

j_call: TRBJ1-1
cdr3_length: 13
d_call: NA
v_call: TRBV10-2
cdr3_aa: CASRQGRLTEAFF

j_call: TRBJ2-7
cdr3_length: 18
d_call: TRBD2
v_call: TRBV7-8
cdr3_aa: CASSLGGAAGGLGYEQYF

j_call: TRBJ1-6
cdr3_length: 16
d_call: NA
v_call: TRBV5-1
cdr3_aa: CASSLAPRVKSSPLHF

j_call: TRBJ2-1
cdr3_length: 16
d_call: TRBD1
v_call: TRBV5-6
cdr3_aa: CASSFLTGGSYNEQFF

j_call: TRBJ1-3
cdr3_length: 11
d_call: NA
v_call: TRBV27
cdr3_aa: CASIRGNTIYF

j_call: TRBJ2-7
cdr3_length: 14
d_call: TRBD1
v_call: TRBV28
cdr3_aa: CASSPPGQGLEQYF